Listed below are T cell receptor beta chains from one sample, sequenced in a study of blood T cell repertoires in COVID-19. Only in-frame clones appear in the TCRdb table, and some are missing; sequencing was by immunoSEQ multiplex PCR. The sample holds some 170,000 clones, about 88% seen once. Sequenced: PBMCs or T cells enriched from blood (not recorded which). The receptor set was obtained from a human donor with acute COVID-19. The donor label of this sample is uncertain. The CDR3 runs from the conserved cysteine through the conserved F or W. Each record gives: J gene, V gene, CDR3 protein.

TRBJ2-1,TRBV12-5,CASGPPSGGEQFF
TRBJ2-2,TRBV7-2,CASSLGRGGDTGELFF
TRBJ2-7,TRBV7-3,CASSLILTSEQYF
TRBJ1-4,TRBV2,CASSQQGADEKLFF
TRBJ1-2,TRBV27,CASSPYAGTVGGNYGYTF
TRBJ2-3,TRBV7-3,CASSRGGAFVDTQYF
TRBJ2-7,TRBV30,CAWSGAGVRQYF
TRBJ1-5,TRBV2,CASRETVYSNQPQHF
TRBJ2-1,TRBV27,CASSSRTSGSYNEQFF
TRBJ1-5,TRBV6-2/TRBV6-3,CASSYPSGQAGGYGNQPQHF
TRBJ2-3,TRBV3-1/TRBV3-2,CASSQEAGENTQYF
TRBJ1-2,TRBV18,CASSPGRNDGYTF
TRBJ1-4,TRBV2,CASSLTGQGNEKLFF
TRBJ2-3,TRBV19,CASSIGGLAGVTDTQYF
TRBJ2-1,TRBV18,CASSPQQGSNEQFF
TRBJ2-5,TRBV29-1,CSVEGYQETQYF
TRBJ1-5,TRBV4-1,CASSQDRSRGRDQPQHF
TRBJ1-4,TRBV18,CASSPASVGSEKLFF
TRBJ2-1,TRBV19,CASTSFDRGRSYNEQFF
TRBJ2-7,TRBV19,CASSRLQNSYEQYF
TRBJ2-7,TRBV5-1,CASSLARGGEQYF
TRBJ1-2,TRBV12-3/TRBV12-4,CASRPQGAGGYTF
TRBJ2-5,TRBV6-2/TRBV6-3,CASSRQFTEETQYF